This T cell receptor (beta chain) derives from a study of blood T cell repertoires in COVID-19. CDR3 size: 20 residues. V shed 0 bases and J shed 3 bases, with 27 bases lying between them. Germline-derived CDR1 and CDR2 are LGHNA and YNFKEQ. This table comes from immunoSEQ multiplex PCR, and its TCRdb copy is limited to in-frame clones, with some not included. Counted here are tens of thousands of clones, 70% to 90% occurring once; the ten biggest clones make up roughly 4%. Judged by abundance, this clone is medium-sized. The sequenced sample was peripheral blood. The chain links TRBV4-2 to TRBJ2-7, with D tentatively TRBD2 (7 bases). The receptor's source is a man aged 50-59 years with active COVID-19. The DNA of the CDR3 is TGTGCCAGCAGCCAAGATGTGGGGGGGCGGCCGCGCCGCGAAGGCTACGAGCAGTACTTC. Its translation is CASSQDVGGRPRREGYEQYF.